These T cell receptor beta chains were read from a single sample in a study of T cell responses to AZD1222 COVID-19 vaccine. The method was immunoSEQ multiplex PCR; TCRdb's version includes in-frame clones alone and lacks a portion of them. The sample lists 85,000 to 90,000 clones; around nine tenths were seen once. The source material was peripheral blood, sampled on day 0 of MenACWY control vaccination. These receptors were taken from an adult in good health. CDR3s include the opening cysteine and the closing phenylalanine or tryptophan. D genes are given only for firm matches. Only some rows state a clone size, as once, few, many or a class for expanded clones.

J,D,size,V,CDR3,DNA
TRBJ2-2,-,-,TRBV5-1,CASSFSQNTGELFF,TGCGCCAGCAGCTTTTCACAGAACACCGGGGAGCTGTTTTTT
TRBJ1-5,-,-,TRBV28,CASSPSAGFGSIDQPQHF,TGTGCCAGCAGCCCCTCGGCAGGGTTCGGTTCTATTGATCAGCCCCAGCATTTT
TRBJ2-7,-,-,TRBV7-9,CASSPPQGNRYEQYF,TGTGCCAGCAGCCCCCCCCAGGGAAATCGATACGAGCAGTACTTC
TRBJ1-5,-,-,TRBV10-3,CAISESRGKGNQPQHF,TGTGCCATCAGTGAGTCTCGGGGGAAAGGGAATCAGCCCCAGCATTTT
TRBJ2-3,TRBD2,-,TRBV5-1,CASSAGLAGAGTDTQYF,TGCGCCAGCAGCGCGGGACTAGCGGGAGCAGGCACAGATACGCAGTATTTT
TRBJ2-1,TRBD2,-,TRBV19,CASRGLAGAYNEQFF,TGTGCCAGTAGGGGGCTAGCGGGAGCATACAATGAGCAGTTCTTC
TRBJ2-1,-,once,TRBV29-1,CSAGGTSSYNEQFF,TGCAGCGCTGGGGGGACCAGCTCCTACAATGAGCAGTTCTTC
TRBJ1-2,-,few,TRBV18,CASSPNSGLDGYTF,TGTGCCAGCTCACCGAATTCAGGGTTGGATGGCTACACCTTC
TRBJ1-2,-,-,TRBV28,CASSLGWAYGYTF,TGTGCCAGCAGTTTGGGGTGGGCTTATGGCTACACCTTC
TRBJ1-1,-,-,TRBV6-4,CASSSGANTEAFF,TGTGCCAGCAGTTCAGGAGCCAACACTGAAGCTTTCTTT
TRBJ2-2,-,-,TRBV6-5,CASRRDTNTGELFF,TGTGCCAGCAGGCGGGACACGAACACCGGGGAGCTGTTTTTT
TRBJ1-6,TRBD1,-,TRBV6-6,CASSPTRTGNYNSPLHF,TGTGCCAGCAGTCCAACTCGGACAGGGAACTATAATTCACCCCTCCACTTT
TRBJ1-2,-,once,TRBV19,CASSPGGLSYGYTF,TGTGCCAGTAGCCCAGGAGGTCTGAGCTATGGCTACACCTTC
TRBJ1-1,-,-,TRBV7-8,CASSLGVAGQINTEAFF,TGTGCCAGCAGCTTAGGGGTGGCAGGACAGATAAACACTGAAGCTTTCTTT
TRBJ2-7,TRBD2,-,TRBV28,CASSPPPGLAVYEQYF,TGTGCCAGCAGTCCCCCTCCGGGACTAGCGGTCTACGAGCAGTACTTC
TRBJ2-7,TRBD2,-,TRBV28,CASSGYGTSGRSSYEQYF,TGTGCCAGCAGCGGATACGGGACTAGCGGGAGGAGCTCCTACGAGCAGTACTTC
TRBJ1-3,-,-,TRBV5-1,CASSGQGIGNTIYF,TGCGCCAGCAGCGGGCAGGGGATCGGAAACACCATATATTTT
TRBJ1-5,-,-,TRBV10-2,CASSDSNQPQHF,TGCGCCAGCAGTGATAGCAATCAGCCCCAGCATTTT
TRBJ2-5,TRBD1,-,TRBV11-1,CASSLDRGQETQYF,TGTGCCAGCAGCTTAGACAGGGGGCAAGAGACCCAGTACTTC
TRBJ1-5,-,-,TRBV18,CASSFKADTSSNQPQHF,TGTGCCAGCTCCTTCAAGGCGGACACCTCTAGCAATCAGCCCCAGCATTTT
TRBJ2-1,-,-,TRBV3-1/TRBV3-2,CASSQAREQFF,TGTGCCAGCAGCCAAGCGCGGGAGCAGTTCTTC
TRBJ1-1,-,-,TRBV7-4,CASRIPGQNTEAFF,TGTGCCAGCAGAATCCCGGGACAGAACACTGAAGCTTTCTTT
TRBJ1-6,-,-,TRBV6-5,CASSSPGRGASSPLHF,TGTGCCAGCAGTTCCCCGGGGCGGGGGGCTAGTTCACCCCTCCACTTT
TRBJ2-7,TRBD1,-,TRBV2,CASSEGQGLTYEQYF,TGTGCCAGCAGTGAAGGACAGGGTTTAACCTACGAGCAGTACTTC
TRBJ2-1,TRBD2,once,TRBV28,CASSYLAGGRSMGEQFF,TGTGCCAGCAGTTATCTAGCGGGGGGGCGAAGTATGGGTGAGCAGTTCTTC
TRBJ2-2,-,-,TRBV29-1,CSVAGTNTGELFF,TGCAGCGTTGCGGGAACGAACACCGGGGAGCTGTTTTTT
TRBJ2-2,-,-,TRBV3-1/TRBV3-2,CASSQETGKRTGELFF,TGTGCCAGCAGCCAAGAGACAGGAAAACGCACCGGGGAGCTGTTTTTT
TRBJ1-1,TRBD1,-,TRBV6-6,CASSRDREAFF,TGTGCCAGCAGTAGGGACAGAGAAGCTTTCTTT
TRBJ1-6,TRBD1,-,TRBV3-1/TRBV3-2,CASSHGTGGYSPLHF,TGTGCCAGCAGCCACGGGACAGGGGGTTATTCACCCCTCCACTTT
TRBJ2-7,-,once,TRBV28,CASSFGPPGEQYF,TGTGCCAGCAGTTTCGGTCCCCCCGGCGAGCAGTACTTC
TRBJ1-3,TRBD1,-,TRBV6-5,CASSLQGDARNTIYF,TGTGCCAGCAGCCTACAGGGGGATGCAAGAAACACCATATATTTT
TRBJ1-4,-,-,TRBV15,CATSQHPRGGGEKLFF,TGTGCCACCAGCCAACATCCCAGGGGTGGTGGTGAAAAACTGTTTTTT
TRBJ2-5,-,-,TRBV7-9,CASSLETQYF,TGTGCCAGCAGCTTGGAGACCCAGTACTTC
TRBJ2-1,-,-,TRBV7-9,CASSQGFGSYEDSSEQFF,TGTGCCAGCAGCCAGGGCTTCGGTAGCTACGAAGATTCCAGTGAGCAGTTCTTC
TRBJ2-7,TRBD1,-,TRBV28,CASNAGTGWAYEQYF,TGTGCCAGCAACGCGGGGACAGGTTGGGCCTACGAGCAGTACTTC
TRBJ1-2,-,-,TRBV5-8,CASSLVAEINYGYTF,TGTGCCAGCAGCTTGGTCGCCGAAATTAACTATGGCTACACCTTC
TRBJ2-2,-,-,TRBV29-1,CSVEDRKPQGRLFF,TGCAGCGTTGAAGATCGGAAACCTCAGGGTCGGCTGTTTTTT
TRBJ1-6,-,-,TRBV6-5,CASSPGLDSPLHF,TGTGCCAGCAGTCCAGGACTGGATTCACCCCTCCACTTT
TRBJ1-5,-,-,TRBV28,CASREGGQPQHF,TGTGCCAGCAGGGAAGGGGGTCAGCCCCAGCATTTT
TRBJ2-1,-,-,TRBV5-1,CASSSGPNSYNEQFF,TGCGCCAGCAGCTCGGGACCGAACTCCTACAATGAGCAGTTCTTC
TRBJ1-5,TRBD1,-,TRBV28,CASSRQGASQPQHF,TGTGCCAGCAGTCGACAGGGGGCAAGCCAGCCCCAGCATTTT
TRBJ1-1,-,-,TRBV10-3,CAGSIPNTEAFF,TGTGCCGGGAGTATACCGAACACTGAAGCTTTCTTT
TRBJ1-2,-,-,TRBV28,CASSGDTLNYGYTF,TGTGCCAGCAGTGGGGACACTCTCAACTATGGCTACACCTTC
TRBJ2-7,TRBD2,-,TRBV4-2,CASSQDPGTSDYEQYF,TGTGCCAGCAGCCAAGATCCAGGGACTAGCGACTACGAGCAGTACTTC
TRBJ2-7,-,-,TRBV6-5,CASSYSAFSSSYEQYF,TGTGCCAGCAGTTACTCGGCCTTTTCCAGCTCCTACGAGCAGTACTTC
TRBJ2-1,-,-,TRBV7-3,CASSLEGLAGRDNEQFF,TGTGCCAGCAGCTTAGAAGGTCTAGCCGGTCGGGACAATGAGCAGTTCTTC
TRBJ2-7,-,-,TRBV4-3,CASSQGMGEHYEQYF,TGCGCCAGCAGCCAAGGCATGGGGGAGCACTACGAGCAGTACTTC